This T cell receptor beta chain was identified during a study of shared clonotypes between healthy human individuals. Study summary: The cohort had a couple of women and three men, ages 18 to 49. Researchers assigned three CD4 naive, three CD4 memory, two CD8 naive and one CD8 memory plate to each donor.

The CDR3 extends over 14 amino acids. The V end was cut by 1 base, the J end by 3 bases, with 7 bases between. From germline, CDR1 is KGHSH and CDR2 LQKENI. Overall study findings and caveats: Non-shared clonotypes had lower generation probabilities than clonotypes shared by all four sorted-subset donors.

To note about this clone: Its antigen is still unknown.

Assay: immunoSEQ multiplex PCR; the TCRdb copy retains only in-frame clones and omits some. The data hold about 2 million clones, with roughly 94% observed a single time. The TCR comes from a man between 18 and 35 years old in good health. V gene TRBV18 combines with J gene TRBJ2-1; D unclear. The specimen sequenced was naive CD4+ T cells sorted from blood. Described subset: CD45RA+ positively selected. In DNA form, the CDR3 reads TGTGCCAGCTCACCACATCAGAGCTACAATGAGCAGTTCTTC. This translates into CASSPHQSYNEQFF.